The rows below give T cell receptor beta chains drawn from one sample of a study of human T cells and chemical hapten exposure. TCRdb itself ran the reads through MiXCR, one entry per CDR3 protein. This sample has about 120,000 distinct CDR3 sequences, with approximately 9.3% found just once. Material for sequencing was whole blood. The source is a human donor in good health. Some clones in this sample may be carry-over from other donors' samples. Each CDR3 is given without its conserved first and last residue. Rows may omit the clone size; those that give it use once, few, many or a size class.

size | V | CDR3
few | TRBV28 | ASSLVGGGRSYT
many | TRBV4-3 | ASSQDHLMAGELF
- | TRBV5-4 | ASSLGASSNTGELF
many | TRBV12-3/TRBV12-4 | ASSLLPGELF
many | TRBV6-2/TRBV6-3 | ASSYSPPSGVYNEQF
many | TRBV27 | ASSLFPGAPSYNSPLH
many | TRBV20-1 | SARSPSGYEQY
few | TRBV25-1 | ASTQGGGTEAF
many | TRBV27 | ASSFFRADTQY
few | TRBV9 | ASSVEGRPYGYT
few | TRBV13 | ASSPSHGTGLIAKNIQY
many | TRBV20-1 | SARDFDRGQDSPLH
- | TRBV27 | ASRYKLQASYEQN
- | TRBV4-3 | ASSQVGVNTEAF
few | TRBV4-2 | ASSQANRALDGYT
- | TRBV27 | ASSVVGATNEKLF
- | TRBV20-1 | SAGRGLSYEQY
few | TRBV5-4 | ASSSNTGENTEAF
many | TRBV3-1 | ASSQEVLAGGEQY
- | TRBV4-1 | ASSQVQANTEAF
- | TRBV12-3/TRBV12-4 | ASTVWGAGANVLT
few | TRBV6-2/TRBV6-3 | ASSYSLGYEQF
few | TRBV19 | ASSGGLGYNEQF
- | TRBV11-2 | ASSPQTVPNGYT
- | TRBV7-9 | ASSGRDSQETQY
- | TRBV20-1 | SASKGFQETQY
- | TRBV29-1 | SVELRDRGAKNIQY
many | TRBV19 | ASSIAGYQPQH
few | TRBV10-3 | AITPGQGAGNEQF
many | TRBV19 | ASRAPFTYEQY
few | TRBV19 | ASSIGGAGANEQY
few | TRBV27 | ASRRGENTEAF
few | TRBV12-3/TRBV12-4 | ASSLELASTDTQY
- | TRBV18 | ASSPRSVGPNEQY
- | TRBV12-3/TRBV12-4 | ASSPARGREKLF